This passage covers 32 T cell receptor beta chains from one sample sequenced in a study of shared T cell receptors in the human thymus (dated by TCRdb to the early 2020s). The library was made by the immunoSEQ multiplex PCR assay. As stored in TCRdb, this immuneACCESS dataset retains in-frame rearrangements with V and J assigned. A fraction of the clones does not appear; measured against another copy, unresolved V genes explain less than half of the discrepancy, and the remainder lacks a known reason. The sample has about 660,000 clones on record, more than 70% of them singletons. The ten largest clones add up to roughly 0.0094% of the sample. The sample was also reused in another study, on human thymus T cells.

Sequences were obtained from thymocytes. The receptors were gathered from a boy under three years old with a congenital heart defect. Donor details come from another sample of the same person, matched by shared clones.

The J gene is TRBJ1-2, the V gene TRBV14; TRBD1 matches 7 bases. Trimming at V came to 1 base and at J to 2 bases, leaving 7 bases not matched to a gene. This CDR3 is 16 amino acids long. CDR1 is SGHDN and CDR2 is FVKESK in the germline V gene. The CDR3 region has the DNA TGTGCCAGCAGCCAAGTATTGCCGGGACAGAACTATGGCTACACCTTC. Amino acids: CASSQVLPGQNYGYTF.

V is TRBV5-6 and J is TRBJ2-5; D perhaps matches TRBD1 (6 bases). The J call may be mistaken, given a closer DNA end match to TRBJ2-7. Germline V gene lookup returns CDR1 SGHDT and CDR2 YYEEEE. CDR3 length equals 14 residues. The CDR3, as DNA: TGTGCCAGCAGCTTCTCAGGGGCGGGCCACGAGCAGTACTTC. It encodes CASSFSGAGHEQYF.

The chain recombines TRBV29-1 with TRBJ1-1; no firm D call. Germline V lookup: CDR1 SQVTM, CDR2 ANQGSEA. Trimming removed 4 bases from V and 6 bases from J, with 12 bases in between. The CDR3 spans 12 residues. The CDR3 sequence is CSVVGLSAEAFF. The CDR3 nucleotides are TGCAGCGTTGTGGGCTTGTCCGCTGAAGCTTTCTTT.

The chain couples TRBV27 to TRBJ2-5, with 7 bases matching TRBD1. This CDR3 region has 17 residues. CDR1 MNHEY and CDR2 SMNVEV come from the germline V gene (reference sequence). J gave up 1 base and V 3 bases, and 11 bases lay outside the gene matches. The CDR3 loop is CASSFSPDRSLQETQYF. DNA for the CDR3: TGTGCCAGCAGTTTTTCCCCGGACAGGAGCCTCCAAGAGACCCAGTACTTC.

The chain joins TRBV30 to TRBJ2-5; TRBD2 matches at 12 bases. There are 16 residues in the CDR3. The germline CDR1 and CDR2 sequences are GTSNPN and SVGIG (reference sequence). Germline trimming cut 0 bases from V and 3 bases from J; bases unmatched to any gene: 5. The CDR3 DNA sequence: TGTGCCTGGAGTGTTAGACTAGCGGGAGAGGAAGAGACCCAGTACTTC. This codes for CAWSVRLAGEEETQYF.

The chain carries TRBV4-3 and TRBJ2-1, with 9 bases lining up with TRBD1. Losses at the gene ends were 4 bases for V and 7 bases for J; bases not matched to a gene: 8. CDR1 and CDR2 (germline): LGHNA, YSLEER. CDR3 length: 15 residues. CDR3 sequence: CASSPRTGAKNEQFF. In nucleotides, the CDR3 is TGCGCCAGCAGCCCCAGGACAGGGGCTAAAAATGAGCAGTTCTTC.

J is TRBJ2-1 and V is TRBV19; TRBD1 is a possible D gene (7 bases). This CDR3 contains 15 residues. Germline V gives CDR1 LNHDA, CDR2 SQIVND (reference sequence). The ends were cut back, 3 bases at V and 4 bases at J, with 13 bases in the middle. CDR3 coding DNA: TGTGCCAGTAGTATTCAGGCAGGGGGGTACAATGAGCAGTTCTTC. Translation: CASSIQAGGYNEQFF. The full variable domain, its missing parts supplied by reference TRBV19 and TRBJ2-1, is DGGITQSPKYLFRKEGQNVTLSCEQNLNHDAMYWYRQDPGQGLRLIYYSQIVNDFQKGDIAEGYSVSREKKESFPLTVTSAQKNPTAFYLCASSIQAGGYNEQFFGPGTRLTVL.

The sample holds a few counts of this clone. CDR3 bases: TGTGCCAGCTCACTGGCCGGGAATCAGCCCCAGCATTTT. This codes for CASSLAGNQPQHF. This chain links TRBV18 with TRBJ1-5; D unresolved. With 4 bases removed from V and 4 bases from J, the gap between germline ends came to 8 bases. This CDR3 is built from 13 residues. Germline V lookup: CDR1 KGHSH, CDR2 LQKENI.

A single count supports this clone. This rearrangement joins TRBV4-3 to TRBJ1-1; 9 bases are a match to TRBD1. The CDR3 totals 16 residues. Trimming cost V 4 bases and J 5 bases; bases outside gene matches: 11. From germline, CDR1 is LGHNA and CDR2 YSLEER. This CDR3 reads CASSPGQGLDLTEAFF. The CDR3 DNA follows: TGCGCCAGCAGCCCGGGACAGGGTCTTGATTTGACTGAAGCTTTCTTT.

The rearrangement links TRBV6-5 to TRBJ1-5; the D is unclear. The V gene's germline CDR1 is MNHEY and CDR2 SVGAGI. Trimming left V 6 bases short and J 6 bases short, with 12 bases between. The CDR3 sequence is 13 residues long. CDR3 sequence reads: CASRQVFGQPQHF. The CDR3, as DNA: TGTGCCAGCAGGCAGGTCTTCGGTCAGCCCCAGCATTTT.

The rearrangement links TRBV12-5 to TRBJ2-3; D unclear. V gave up 1 base and J gave up 0 bases, with 11 bases separating them. Germline assignment: CDR1 LGHNT and CDR2 FRNRAP. The CDR3 is 16 residues long. The CDR3 DNA sequence: TGTGCTAGTGGTTTGGGAGTTGCCGATAGCACAGATACGCAGTATTTT. This sequence encodes CASGLGVADSTDTQYF.

This clone was observed a few times. J is TRBJ1-1 and V is TRBV15; 10 positions agree with TRBD1. The CDR3 sequence is 19 residues long. CDR1 and CDR2 (germline): LNHNV, YYDKDF (reference sequence). Trimming took 3 bases from V and 4 from J; bases not matched to a gene: 17. CDR3 amino acids: CATSSLRGTGVGGCTEAFF. The CDR3 DNA sequence: TGTGCCACCAGCAGCCTCCGGGGGACAGGGGTCGGGGGGTGCACTGAAGCTTTCTTT.

CDR3 DNA sequence: TGTGCCAGCAGCTTCGGGACAGGGGGTAACGGATACTACAATGAGCAGTTCTTC. This gives the protein CASSFGTGGNGYYNEQFF. The chain links TRBV5-4 to TRBJ2-1; 11 nucleotides line up with TRBD1. The germline V gene has CDR1 SGHNT and CDR2 YYREEE (reference sequence). After removal of 2 bases from V and 3 bases from J, the junction contained 10 bases not matched to a gene. CDR3 length equals 18 residues.

CDR3 sequence (DNA): TGTGCCAGCAGAACAGCCGGGACAGGAAACACTGAAGCTTTCTTT. Its translation: CASRTAGTGNTEAFF. The chain joins TRBV25-1 to TRBJ1-1, with TRBD1 matching over 8 bases. The CDR3 loop spans 15 amino acids. The ends lost 6 bases at V and 2 bases at J; junction bases unmatched: 8. Germline lookup yields CDR1 MGHDK and CDR2 SYGVNS.

The chain links TRBV6-1 to TRBJ2-4; D not certain. CDR3 length: 13 amino acids. The V end lost 4 bases, the J end lost 7 bases, and 11 bases lay between the germline ends. Per germline, CDR1 MNHNS and CDR2 SASEGT. As DNA, the CDR3 is TGTGCCAGCAGTGTCGAGGTTGGTAACATTCAGTACTTC. As protein: CASSVEVGNIQYF.

This chain uses TRBV11-2 with TRBJ2-3; D call uncertain. There are 12 residues in the CDR3. Germline V gives CDR1 SGHAT, CDR2 FQNNGV. The ends were cut back, 6 bases at V and 2 bases at J, with 6 bases in the middle. The CDR3 sequence: CASSSYTDTQYF. The CDR3 coding sequence is TGTGCCAGCAGTTCCTACACAGATACGCAGTATTTT.

This rearrangement joins TRBV7-9 to TRBJ1-3, with TRBD1 identical over 8 bases. The ends lost 5 bases at V and 3 bases at J; junction bases unmatched: 12. The germline CDR1 and CDR2 sequences are SEHNR and FQNEAQ (reference sequence). The CDR3 is 17 residues long. The CDR3 DNA reads TGTGCCAGCAGCCTGACTCCAGGGGGCCTAAGTGGAAACACCATATATTTT. It encodes CASSLTPGGLSGNTIYF.

The chain uses TRBV7-9 and TRBJ2-6, with 11 bases matching TRBD1. The CDR3 runs to 16 residues. Per germline, CDR1 SEHNR and CDR2 FQNEAQ (reference sequence). The V and J ends lost 5 bases and 0 bases, in that order; junction bases with no gene match: 0. The CDR3 region is CASSGQGASGANVLTF. The CDR3 region has the DNA TGTGCCAGCAGCGGACAGGGGGCCTCTGGGGCCAACGTCCTGACTTTC.

This chain connects TRBV5-1 to TRBJ2-1, with TRBD1 matching over 8 bases. The CDR3 has 15 amino acids. The J segment lost 3 bases and the V segment lost 3 bases, leaving 5 bases of the junction unmatched. CDR1 is SGHRS and CDR2 is YFSETQ in the germline V gene. The CDR3 protein is CASSSVGQGYNEQFF. In DNA, the CDR3 is TGCGCCAGCAGCTCCGTAGGACAGGGCTACAATGAGCAGTTCTTC.

V gene TRBV29-1 combines with J gene TRBJ2-3; no definite D call. V gave up 5 bases and J gave up 0 bases, with 18 bases separating them. The CDR3 has 16 amino acids. CDR1 is SQVTM and CDR2 is ANQGSEA in the germline V gene. In DNA form, the CDR3 reads TGCAGCGTTCCCCCGCTAGTTATCCCTAGCACAGATACGCAGTATTTT. This translates into CSVPPLVIPSTDTQYF.

V is TRBV28 and J is TRBJ2-7; D is possibly TRBD2 (5 bases). CDR1 is MDHEN and CDR2 is SYDVKM in the germline V gene. The CDR3 sequence is 17 residues long. V shed 5 bases and J shed 0 bases, with 20 bases lying between them. Here the CDR3 DNA reads TGTGCCAGCAGTGAGGGCCGACGACCGCGGAGCTCCTACGAGCAGTACTTC. Its translation: CASSEGRRPRSSYEQYF.

The chain links TRBV30 to TRBJ2-1; maybe TRBD2 (7 bases). The CDR3 is made up of 14 amino acids. Germline V gives CDR1 GTSNPN, CDR2 SVGIG (reference sequence). Trimming shortened V by 2 bases and J by 4 bases, and 12 bases separated the two germline ends. The CDR3 DNA follows: TGTGCCTGGAGTTCGGGGGGCCGGTACAATGAGCAGTTCTTC. Amino acids: CAWSSGGRYNEQFF.

J is TRBJ1-1 and V is TRBV19, with D possibly being TRBD1 (6 bases). The length of the CDR3 is 13 residues. V was shortened by 5 bases and J by 3 bases, with 10 bases between the two germline ends. Germline CDR1 LNHDA, CDR2 SQIVND (reference sequence). The CDR3 reads CASSGSGDTEAFF. In DNA form, the CDR3 reads TGTGCCAGTAGTGGGTCAGGGGACACTGAAGCTTTCTTT.

The rearrangement joins TRBV27 to TRBJ2-7, with 7 bases that match TRBD2. The CDR3 covers 18 residues. Trimming took 5 bases from V and 2 from J; bases not matched to a gene: 18. Germline loops: CDR1 MNHEY, CDR2 SMNVEV (reference sequence). This CDR3 is CASSRPPSRRERPYEQYF. CDR3 in DNA: TGTGCCAGCAGTCGGCCCCCTAGCAGGCGGGAGAGACCCTACGAGCAGTACTTC.

This clone has just a few counts. V usage is TRBV28 and J usage is TRBJ2-7; 9 positions agree with TRBD1. The CDR3 extends over 16 amino acids. V trimming: 6 bases; J trimming: 0 bases; junction bases outside the gene matches: 9. Germline V gives CDR1 MDHEN, CDR2 SYDVKM. The CDR3 coding sequence is TGTGCCAGCAGCAAACTGGGACAGGGTTACTCCTACGAGCAGTACTTC. It is translated as CASSKLGQGYSYEQYF.

The chain combines TRBV14 with TRBJ2-1, with TRBD2 matching 9 bases. V gave up 4 bases and J gave up 4 bases; unmatched junction bases: 14. The CDR3 contains 18 residues. Germline V lookup: CDR1 SGHDN, CDR2 FVKESK. The CDR3 loop is CASSPKKGASGVYNEQFF. The CDR3 coding sequence is TGTGCCAGCAGCCCCAAGAAGGGCGCTAGCGGGGTATACAATGAGCAGTTCTTC.

The J gene is TRBJ2-5, the V gene TRBV7-2, with TRBD2 as a possible D gene (6 bases). Germline loops: CDR1 SGHTA, CDR2 FQGNSA. V was shortened by 5 bases and J by 3 bases, with 13 bases between the two germline ends. The CDR3 has 14 residues. The CDR3: CASSPRVAEETQYF. The CDR3 nucleotides are TGTGCCAGCAGCCCTCGGGTAGCGGAAGAGACCCAGTACTTC.

CDR3 protein: CASSFVTTRGEQYF. The CDR3 coding sequence is TGTGCCAGCAGCTTCGTGACGACTCGGGGCGAGCAGTACTTC. This sequence joins TRBV5-8 and TRBJ2-7, with D possibly being TRBD2 (5 bases). CDR1 is SGHTS and CDR2 is YDEGEE in the germline V gene. Trimming took off 2 bases at V and 6 bases at J, with 15 bases between the two ends. This CDR3 contains 14 residues.

This chain connects TRBV27 to TRBJ1-2, with 7 positions matching TRBD1. CDR1 and CDR2 (germline): MNHEY, SMNVEV (reference sequence). V lost 5 bases, J lost 6 bases, and 9 bases stayed unmatched. This CDR3 region has 14 residues. The CDR3 protein is CASSPKTGTDGYTF. The CDR3 nucleotides read TGTGCCAGCAGTCCCAAAACCGGGACAGATGGCTACACCTTC.

The V gene is TRBV15, the J gene TRBJ2-2; 10 bases are a match to TRBD2. The CDR3 is made up of 16 amino acids. After removal of 4 bases from V and 4 bases from J, the junction contained 6 bases not matched to a gene. Germline CDR1 and CDR2: LNHNV and YYDKDF (reference sequence). The CDR3 nucleotides are TGTGCCACCAGCATATTAGCGGGGGGAGGCACCGGGGAGCTGTTTTTT. Translated, it gives CATSILAGGGTGELFF. The variable domain in full, completed from reference TRBV15 and TRBJ2-2, reads DAMVIQNPRYQVTQFGKPVTLSCSQTLNHNVMYWYQQKSSQAPKLLFHYYDKDFNNEADTPDNFQSRRPNTSFCFLDIRSPGLGDTAMYLCATSILAGGGTGELFFGEGSRLTVL.

The genes are TRBV30 and TRBJ2-7; 7 bases map to TRBD2. Germline lookup yields CDR1 GTSNPN and CDR2 SVGIG (reference sequence). The V gene end was trimmed by 4 bases and the J gene end by 4 bases; junction bases not matched to a gene: 16. This CDR3 is 16 amino acids long. The CDR3 bases are TGTGCCTGGACCCGAGGGGCCTGGCGGGAGACGTACGAGCAGTACTTC. Translated, it gives CAWTRGAWRETYEQYF.

With respect to this clone: The junction does not match germline at one end; this may be a read error. The chain joins TRBV9 to TRBJ1-2; tentatively, D is TRBD1 (6 bases). The CDR3 has 13 amino acids. Germline V gene sequence: CDR1 SGDLS, CDR2 YYNGEE. CDR3 nucleotide sequence: TGTGCCAGCAGCGATACAGGGAACTATGGCTCCACCTTC. It translates to CASSDTGNYGSTF. Full variable domain (outside the CDR3, taken from reference TRBV9 and TRBJ1-2): DSGVTQTPKHLITATGQRVTLRCSPRSGDLSVYWYQQSLDQGLQFLIQYYNGEERAKGNILERFSAQQFPDLHSELNLSSLELGDSALYFCASSDTGNYGSTFGSGTRLTVV.